The 20 T cell receptor beta chains reported below all come from one sample, sequenced in a study of OX40 agonist ivuxolimab in advanced cancers. Profiling relied on immunoSEQ multiplex PCR, and the TCRdb table lists in-frame clones only, not all of them. The sample contains 45,000 to 60,000 clones, around nine tenths of which appear only once. Sample: CD4+ or CD8+ T cells sorted from blood, taken in a trial of the OX40 agonist ivuxolimab. These receptors were collected from an adult with an advanced solid tumor such as melanoma, head and neck, liver or kidney cancer.

The chain combines TRBV2 with TRBJ1-1; possible D gene TRBD1, 5 bases. The CDR3 loop spans 15 amino acids. Germline CDR1 and CDR2: SNHLY and FYNNEI. V shed 7 bases and J shed 1 base, with 16 bases lying between them. This CDR3 is CASNLQQGGNTEAFF. The CDR3 DNA sequence: TGTGCCAGCAATCTACAGCAGGGCGGGAACACTGAAGCTTTCTTT.

V is TRBV7-3 and J is TRBJ1-1; 8 nucleotides line up with TRBD1. The CDR3 consists of 14 residues. The germline V gene has CDR1 SGHTA and CDR2 FQGTGA. The trim removed 4 bases at V and 4 bases at J, leaving 5 bases unmatched. This chain's CDR3 is CASSSGQGVTEAFF. The CDR3 DNA sequence: TGTGCCAGCAGCTCCGGACAGGGTGTCACTGAAGCTTTCTTT.

This clone was found once. The chain is built from TRBV27 and TRBJ1-6; perhaps TRBD1 as D (6 bases). V lost 9 bases and J lost 0, with 18 bases in between. This CDR3 contains 17 residues. CDR1 is MNHEY, CDR2 SMNVEV, per germline (reference sequence). Written as DNA, the CDR3 is TGTGCCAGTGCAGGGGCAGTTTATAGCTCCTATAATTCACCCCTCCACTTT. This translates into CASAGAVYSSYNSPLHF.

The chain is built from TRBV11-3 and TRBJ2-7; 13 bases line up with TRBD2. Germline V gene sequence: CDR1 SGHNT, CDR2 YENEEA. The CDR3 sequence is 16 residues long. The V segment lost 4 bases and the J segment 0 bases; nucleotides outside the gene matches: 3. CDR3 sequence reads: CASSSRTSGSSYEQYF. CDR3 coding DNA: TGTGCCAGCAGCTCTAGGACTAGCGGGAGCTCCTACGAGCAGTACTTC.

This clone is judged medium-sized. The chain uses TRBV29-1 and TRBJ1-1; D perhaps matches TRBD1 (6 bases). Deletions cut 5 bases from V and 2 bases from J, with 15 bases between. The CDR3 is 14 amino acids. CDR1 is SQVTM and CDR2 is ANQGSEA in the germline V gene. CDR3 DNA: TGCAGCGTTCAGGGGCTTGATAGAAACACTGAAGCTTTCTTT. Amino acids: CSVQGLDRNTEAFF.

J is TRBJ2-7 and V is TRBV19; D uncertain. V lost 6 bases, J lost 3 bases, and 18 bases lay in between. The CDR3 extends over 15 amino acids. Germline assignment: CDR1 LNHDA and CDR2 SQIVND (reference sequence). CDR3 sequence (DNA): TGTGCCAGTAGGCCCAGCGCAGGCCTTGGCTACGAGCAGTACTTC. Protein: CASRPSAGLGYEQYF.

The rearrangement links TRBV4-2 to TRBJ2-2; D might be TRBD2 (5 bases). Germline V gene sequence: CDR1 LGHNA, CDR2 YNFKEQ. CDR3 length equals 17 residues. V lost 4 bases and J lost 1, with 16 bases in between. The CDR3 DNA reads TGTGCCAGCAGCCCAATCGGAGACTACGGGAACACCGGGGAGCTGTTTTTT. Protein: CASSPIGDYGNTGELFF.

The rearrangement links TRBV4-3 to TRBJ1-4, with a tentative D call TRBD1 (5 bases). The CDR3 has 16 amino acids. Trimming stripped 4 bases from V and 5 bases from J, with 17 bases between. CDR1 is LGHNA, CDR2 YSLEER, per germline. Here the CDR3 DNA reads TGCGCCAGCAGCCCCCGGGGGGAGGGCCCCAATGAAAAACTGTTTTTT. Its translation: CASSPRGEGPNEKLFF.

The chain uses TRBV6-5 and TRBJ1-2; D not resolved. The CDR3 is 13 residues long. Germline CDR1 MNHEY, CDR2 SVGAGI. Trimming cost V 2 bases and J 2 bases, with 6 bases left between them. As DNA, the CDR3 is TGTGCCAGCAGTTACGGCGGAAACTATGGCTACACCTTC. Protein sequence: CASSYGGNYGYTF.

The chain has TRBV12-5 and TRBJ1-2; a possible D gene is TRBD1 (6 bases). The CDR3 sequence is 14 residues long. Trimming took 1 base from V and 4 from J, leaving 10 bases between them. The V gene's germline CDR1 is LGHNT and CDR2 FRNRAP. The DNA of the CDR3 is TGTGCTAGTGGTTTGGAAACAGGGCGCTATGGCTACACCTTC. It specifies CASGLETGRYGYTF.

The genes are TRBV9 and TRBJ2-1, with TRBD2 matching over 11 bases. Per the germline V gene, CDR1 is SGDLS and CDR2 is YYNGEE. With V trimmed by 4 bases and J by 6 bases, 3 bases remained unmatched. The CDR3 is 14 amino acids. The CDR3 nucleotides are TGTGCCAGCAGCACCACTAGCGGGAGCAATGAGCAGTTCTTC. It codes for CASSTTSGSNEQFF.

V gene TRBV5-5 combines with J gene TRBJ1-2; D is possibly TRBD1 (5 bases). Germline CDR1 reads SGHKS; CDR2 reads YYEKEE (reference sequence). CDR3 length: 14 amino acids. Between the trimmed V and J ends, which lost 4 bases and 0 bases, there was a span of 10 bases. DNA of the CDR3: TGTGCCAGCAGCGGCAGGGTCTCTAACTATGGCTACACCTTC. It yields the protein CASSGRVSNYGYTF.

The chain is built from TRBV4-3 and TRBJ2-2; D gene unclear. The V end lost 1 base, the J end lost 4 bases, and 16 bases lay between the germline ends. This CDR3 is built from 17 residues. CDR1 is LGHNA and CDR2 is YSLEER in the germline V gene. The DNA of the CDR3 is TGCGCCAGCAGCCAAGCCCTAATAGCCCGACTCACCGGGGAGCTGTTTTTT. It codes for CASSQALIARLTGELFF.

The chain carries TRBV10-3 and TRBJ2-2; 8 bases match TRBD2. This CDR3 is built from 13 residues. The V gene's germline CDR1 is ENHRY and CDR2 SYGVKD. V lost 10 bases, J lost 5 bases, and 6 bases stayed unmatched. The CDR3 here is CASDSGVTGELFF. The CDR3 coding sequence is TGTGCCAGCGATAGCGGGGTGACCGGGGAGCTGTTTTTT.

The rearrangement joins TRBV6-4 to TRBJ2-1, with TRBD2 identical over 7 bases. This CDR3 has 14 residues. With V trimmed by 4 bases and J by 3 bases, 3 bases remained unmatched. CDR1 and CDR2 from the germline V gene are MRHNA and SNTAGT. The CDR3, as DNA: TGTGCCAGCAGTGTTTCTAGCGGCTACAATGAGCAGTTCTTC. Translated: CASSVSSGYNEQFF.

CDR3 residues: CASSPIAGVGYNEQFF. In DNA form, the CDR3 reads TGTGCCAGCAGCCCCATAGCGGGAGTTGGATACAATGAGCAGTTCTTC. V and J are TRBV7-9 and TRBJ2-1, with 9 bases lining up with TRBD2. This CDR3 has 16 residues. V lost 5 bases, J lost 4 bases, and 9 bases stayed unmatched. Looked up from germline, CDR1 is SEHNR and CDR2 is FQNEAQ (reference sequence).

This chain joins TRBV13 and TRBJ2-4, with 10 bases fitting TRBD2. CDR3 length: 19 amino acids. Germline loops: CDR1 PRHDT, CDR2 FYEKMQ (reference sequence). V was clipped by 1 base and J by 0 bases; unmatched bases: 9. CDR3 DNA sequence: TGTGCCAGCAGCTTAGCTGTGACTAGCGGGTTACTAGCCAAAAACATTCAGTACTTC. Encoded protein: CASSLAVTSGLLAKNIQYF.

This rearrangement joins TRBV9 to TRBJ2-1, with TRBD1 matching over 7 bases. The junction had 9 bases not matched to a gene; V was cut back by 4 bases and J by 2 bases. The CDR3 has 16 amino acids. The germline gives CDR1 SGDLS, CDR2 YYNGEE. CDR3: CASSYHDREPYNEQFF. Here the CDR3 DNA reads TGTGCCAGCAGCTACCACGACAGGGAGCCCTACAATGAGCAGTTCTTC.

The V and J genes are TRBV7-9 and TRBJ2-2; TRBD2 matches at 8 bases. After removal of 4 bases from V and 3 bases from J, the junction contained 16 bases not matched to a gene. This CDR3 is 19 amino acids long. Germline-derived CDR1 and CDR2 are SEHNR and FQNEAQ (reference sequence). In DNA, the CDR3 is TGTGCCAGCAGCTCCGTCCCGGGGGGGGGCGCCTTGTACACCGGGGAGCTGTTTTTT. Encoded protein: CASSSVPGGGALYTGELFF. Full variable domain (missing parts from reference TRBV7-9 and TRBJ2-2): DTGVSQNPRHKITKRGQNVTFRCDPISEHNRLYWYRQTLGQGPEFLTYFQNEAQLEKSRLLSDRFSAERPKGSFSTLEIQRTEQGDSAMYLCASSSVPGGGALYTGELFFGEGSRLTVL.

The V gene is TRBV6-5, the J gene TRBJ2-1; no clear D gene. Trimming cost V 2 bases and J 5 bases, with 13 bases left between them. The germline V gene encodes CDR1 MNHEY and CDR2 SVGAGI. This CDR3 contains 15 residues. CDR3 sequence reads: CASSYTPPADNEQFF. CDR3 nucleotides: TGTGCCAGCAGTTACACACCCCCCGCGGACAATGAGCAGTTCTTC.